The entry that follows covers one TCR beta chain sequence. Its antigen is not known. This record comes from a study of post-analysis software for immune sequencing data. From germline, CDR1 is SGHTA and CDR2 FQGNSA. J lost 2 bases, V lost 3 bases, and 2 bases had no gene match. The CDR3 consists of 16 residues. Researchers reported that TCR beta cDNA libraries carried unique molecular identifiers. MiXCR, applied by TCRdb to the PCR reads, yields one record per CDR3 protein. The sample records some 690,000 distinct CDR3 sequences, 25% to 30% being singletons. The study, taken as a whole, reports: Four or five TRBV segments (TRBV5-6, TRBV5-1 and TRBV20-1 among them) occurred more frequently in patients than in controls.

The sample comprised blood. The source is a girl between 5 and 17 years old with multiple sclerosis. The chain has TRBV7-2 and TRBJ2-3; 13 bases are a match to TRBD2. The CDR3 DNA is TGTGCCAGCAGCTTCACTAGCGGGGGGGTCACAGATACGCAGTATTTT. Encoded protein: CASSFTSGGVTDTQYF.